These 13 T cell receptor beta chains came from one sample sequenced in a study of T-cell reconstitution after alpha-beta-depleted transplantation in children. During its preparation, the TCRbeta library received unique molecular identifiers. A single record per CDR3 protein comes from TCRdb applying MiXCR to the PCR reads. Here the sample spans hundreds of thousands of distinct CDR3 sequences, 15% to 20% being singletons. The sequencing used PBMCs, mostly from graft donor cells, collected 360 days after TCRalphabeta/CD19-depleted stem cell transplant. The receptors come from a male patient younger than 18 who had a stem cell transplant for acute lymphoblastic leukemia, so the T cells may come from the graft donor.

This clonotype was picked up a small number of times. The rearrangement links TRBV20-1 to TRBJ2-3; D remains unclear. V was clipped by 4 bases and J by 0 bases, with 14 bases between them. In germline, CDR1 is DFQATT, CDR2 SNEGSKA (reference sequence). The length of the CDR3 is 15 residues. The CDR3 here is CSANRPQTSTDTQYF. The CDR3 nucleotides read TGCAGTGCTAACCGACCCCAGACTAGCACAGATACGCAGTATTTT.

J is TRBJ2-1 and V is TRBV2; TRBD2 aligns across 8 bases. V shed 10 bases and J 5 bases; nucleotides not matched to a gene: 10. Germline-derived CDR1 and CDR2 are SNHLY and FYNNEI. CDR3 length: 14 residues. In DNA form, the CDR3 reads TGTGCCAAAACTCGTAGCGGGATTCACAATGAGCAGTTCTTC. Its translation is CAKTRSGIHNEQFF.

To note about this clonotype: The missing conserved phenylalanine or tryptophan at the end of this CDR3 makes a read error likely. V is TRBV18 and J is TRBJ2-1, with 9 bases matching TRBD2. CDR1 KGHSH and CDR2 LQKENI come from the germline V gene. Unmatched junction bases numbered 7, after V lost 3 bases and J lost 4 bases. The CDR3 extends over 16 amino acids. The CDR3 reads CASSPHGGLAYNEQFS. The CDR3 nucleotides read TGTGCCAGCTCACCCCATGGGGGACTAGCTTACAATGAGCAGTTCTCC.

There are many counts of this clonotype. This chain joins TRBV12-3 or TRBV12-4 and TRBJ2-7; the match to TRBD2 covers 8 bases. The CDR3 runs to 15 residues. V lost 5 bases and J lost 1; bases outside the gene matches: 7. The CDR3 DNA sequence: TGTGCCAGCAGTCTACCTGGCGGGAGGTCCTACGAGCAGTACTTC. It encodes CASSLPGGRSYEQYF.

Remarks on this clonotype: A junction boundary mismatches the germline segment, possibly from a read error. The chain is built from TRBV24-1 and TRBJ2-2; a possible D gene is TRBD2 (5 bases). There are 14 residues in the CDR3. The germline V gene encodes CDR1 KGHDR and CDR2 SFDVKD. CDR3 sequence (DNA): TGTGCCACGCAACCCAACCGTCAGACCGGGGTGCTGTTTTTT. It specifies CATQPNRQTGVLFF.

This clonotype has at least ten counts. CDR3 nucleotide sequence: TGCGCCAGCAGCTTGGTTACGACTAGCCTCTCCTACGAGCAGTACTTC. This codes for CASSLVTTSLSYEQYF. This chain connects TRBV5-1 to TRBJ2-7; 7 bases agree with TRBD2. CDR1 and CDR2 from the germline V gene are SGHRS and YFSETQ. The CDR3 is 16 residues long. The V and J ends lost 0 bases and 0 bases, in that order; junction bases with no gene match: 6.

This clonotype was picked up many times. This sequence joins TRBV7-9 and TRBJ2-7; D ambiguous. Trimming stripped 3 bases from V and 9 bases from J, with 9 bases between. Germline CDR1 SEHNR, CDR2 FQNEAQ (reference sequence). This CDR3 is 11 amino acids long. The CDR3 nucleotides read TGTGCCAGCAGCTTTGCTACCGGGCAGTACTTC. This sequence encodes CASSFATGQYF.

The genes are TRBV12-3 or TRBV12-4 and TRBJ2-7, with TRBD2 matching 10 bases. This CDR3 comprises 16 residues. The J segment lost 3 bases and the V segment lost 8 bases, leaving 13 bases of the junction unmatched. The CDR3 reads CASSSEAGLAFYEQYF. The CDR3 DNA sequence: TGTGCCAGCTCTTCAGAGGCGGGACTAGCGTTCTACGAGCAGTACTTC.

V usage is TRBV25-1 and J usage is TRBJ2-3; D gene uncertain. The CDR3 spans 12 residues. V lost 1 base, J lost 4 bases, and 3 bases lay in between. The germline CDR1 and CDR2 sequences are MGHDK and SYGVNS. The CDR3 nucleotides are TGTGCCAGCAGTGAATGGGCAGATACGCAGTATTTT. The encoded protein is CASSEWADTQYF.

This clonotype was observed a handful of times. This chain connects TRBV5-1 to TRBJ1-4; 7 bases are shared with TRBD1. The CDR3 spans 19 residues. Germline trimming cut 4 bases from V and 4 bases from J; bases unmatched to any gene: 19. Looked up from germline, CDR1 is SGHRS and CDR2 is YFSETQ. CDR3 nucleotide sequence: TGCGCCAGCAGCCCTACCCTGCGGCCAGGGGGGTCGGGTAATGAAAAACTGTTTTTT. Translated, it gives CASSPTLRPGGSGNEKLFF.

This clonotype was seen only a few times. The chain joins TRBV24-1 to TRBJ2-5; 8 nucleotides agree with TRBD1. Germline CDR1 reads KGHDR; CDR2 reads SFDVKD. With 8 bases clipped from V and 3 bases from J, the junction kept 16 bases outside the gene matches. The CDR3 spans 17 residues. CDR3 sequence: CATTEKTPTGGEETQYF. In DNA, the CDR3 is TGTGCCACCACCGAAAAAACCCCCACAGGGGGAGAAGAGACCCAGTACTTC.

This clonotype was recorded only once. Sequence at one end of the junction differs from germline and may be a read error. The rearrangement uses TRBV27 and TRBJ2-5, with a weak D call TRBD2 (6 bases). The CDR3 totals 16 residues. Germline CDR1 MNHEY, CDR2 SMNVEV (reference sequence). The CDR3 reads CANSLARVGLRETQYF. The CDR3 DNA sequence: TGTGCCAACAGTTTAGCCAGGGTGGGACTGAGAGAGACCCAGTACTTC.

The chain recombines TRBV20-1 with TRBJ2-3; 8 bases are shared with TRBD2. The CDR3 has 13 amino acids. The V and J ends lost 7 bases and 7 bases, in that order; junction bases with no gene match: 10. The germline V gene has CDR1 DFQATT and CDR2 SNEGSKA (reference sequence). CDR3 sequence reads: CSEAGRAANTQYF. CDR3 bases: TGCAGTGAGGCCGGGAGGGCCGCGAATACGCAGTATTTT.